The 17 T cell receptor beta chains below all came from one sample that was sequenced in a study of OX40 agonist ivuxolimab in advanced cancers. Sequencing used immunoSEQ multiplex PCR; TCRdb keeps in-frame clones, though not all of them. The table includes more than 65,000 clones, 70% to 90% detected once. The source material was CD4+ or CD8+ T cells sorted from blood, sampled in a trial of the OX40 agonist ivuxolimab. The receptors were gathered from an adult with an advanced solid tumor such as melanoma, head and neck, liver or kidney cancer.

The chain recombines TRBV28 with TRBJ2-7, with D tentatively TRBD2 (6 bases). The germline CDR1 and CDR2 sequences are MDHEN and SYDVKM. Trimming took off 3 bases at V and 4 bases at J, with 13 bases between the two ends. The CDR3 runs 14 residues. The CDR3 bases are TGTGCCAGCAGTTTGCCCCTAGCGAGATACGAGCAGTACTTC. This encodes CASSLPLARYEQYF.

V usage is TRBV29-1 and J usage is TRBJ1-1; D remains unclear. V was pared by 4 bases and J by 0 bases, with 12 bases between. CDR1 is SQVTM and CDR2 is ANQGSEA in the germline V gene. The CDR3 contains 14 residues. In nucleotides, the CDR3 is TGCAGCGTTGTGCTGCAGGTAATGAACACTGAAGCTTTCTTT. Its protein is CSVVLQVMNTEAFF.

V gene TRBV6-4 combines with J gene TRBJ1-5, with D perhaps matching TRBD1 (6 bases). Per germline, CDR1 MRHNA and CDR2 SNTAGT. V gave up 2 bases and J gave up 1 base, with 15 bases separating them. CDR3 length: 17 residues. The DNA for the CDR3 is TGTGCCAGCAGTGACGGGGGGCAGGGTGGGAGCAATCAGCCCCAGCATTTT. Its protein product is CASSDGGQGGSNQPQHF.

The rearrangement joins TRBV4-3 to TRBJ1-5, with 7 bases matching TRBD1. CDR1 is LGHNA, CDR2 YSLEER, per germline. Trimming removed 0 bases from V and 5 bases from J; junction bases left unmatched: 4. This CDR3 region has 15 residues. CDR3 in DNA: TGCGCCAGCAGCCAAGATAGCAGGGGGGATCAGCCCCAGCATTTT. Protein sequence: CASSQDSRGDQPQHF.

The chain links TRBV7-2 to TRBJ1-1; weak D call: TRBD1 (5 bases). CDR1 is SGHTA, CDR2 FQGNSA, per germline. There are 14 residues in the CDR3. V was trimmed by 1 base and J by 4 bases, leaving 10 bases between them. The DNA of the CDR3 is TGTGCCAGCAGCTTAGTGCCGGGGGGCACTGAAGCTTTCTTT. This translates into CASSLVPGGTEAFF. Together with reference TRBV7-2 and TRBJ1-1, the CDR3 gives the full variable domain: GAGVSQSPSNKVTEKGKDVELRCDPISGHTALYWYRQSLGQGLEFLIYFQGNSAPDKSGLPSDRFSAERTGGSVSTLTIQRTQQEDSAVYLCASSLVPGGTEAFFGQGTRLTVV.

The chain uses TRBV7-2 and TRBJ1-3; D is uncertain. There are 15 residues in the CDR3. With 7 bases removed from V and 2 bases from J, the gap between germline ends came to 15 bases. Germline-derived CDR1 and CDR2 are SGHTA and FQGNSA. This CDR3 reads CASILTSIAGNTIYF. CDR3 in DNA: TGTGCCAGCATCCTAACATCGATCGCTGGAAACACCATATATTTT.

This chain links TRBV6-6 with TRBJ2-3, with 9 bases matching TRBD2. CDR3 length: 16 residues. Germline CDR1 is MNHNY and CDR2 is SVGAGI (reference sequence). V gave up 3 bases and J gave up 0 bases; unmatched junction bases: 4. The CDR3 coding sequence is TGTGCCAGCAGTTATGGCCTAGCGGGAAGCACAGATACGCAGTATTTT. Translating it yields CASSYGLAGSTDTQYF.

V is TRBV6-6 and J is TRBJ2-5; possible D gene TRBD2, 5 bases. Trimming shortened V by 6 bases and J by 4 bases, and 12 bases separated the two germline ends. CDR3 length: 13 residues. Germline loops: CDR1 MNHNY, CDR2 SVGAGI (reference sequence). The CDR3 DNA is TGTGCCAGCAGAGATAGCGAGAGAGAGACCCAGTACTTC. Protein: CASRDSERETQYF.

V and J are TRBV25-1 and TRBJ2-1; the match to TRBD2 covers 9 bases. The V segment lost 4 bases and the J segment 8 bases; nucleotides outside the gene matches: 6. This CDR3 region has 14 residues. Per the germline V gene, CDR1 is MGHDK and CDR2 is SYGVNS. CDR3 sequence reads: CASSVAGGVHEQFF. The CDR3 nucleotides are TGTGCCAGCAGTGTGGCGGGAGGGGTCCATGAGCAGTTCTTC.

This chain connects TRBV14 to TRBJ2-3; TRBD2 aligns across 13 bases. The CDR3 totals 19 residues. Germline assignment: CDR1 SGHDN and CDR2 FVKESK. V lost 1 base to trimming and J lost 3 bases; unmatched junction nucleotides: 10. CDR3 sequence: CASSQVRLAGGGLTDTQYF. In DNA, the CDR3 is TGTGCCAGCAGCCAAGTCCGACTAGCGGGAGGCGGATTGACAGATACGCAGTATTTT.

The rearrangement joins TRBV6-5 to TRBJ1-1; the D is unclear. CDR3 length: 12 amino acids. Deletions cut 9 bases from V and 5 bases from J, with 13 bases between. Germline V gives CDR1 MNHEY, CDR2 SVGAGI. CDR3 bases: TGTGCCAGTACGGGAAGGAATACTGAAGCTTTCTTT. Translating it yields CASTGRNTEAFF.

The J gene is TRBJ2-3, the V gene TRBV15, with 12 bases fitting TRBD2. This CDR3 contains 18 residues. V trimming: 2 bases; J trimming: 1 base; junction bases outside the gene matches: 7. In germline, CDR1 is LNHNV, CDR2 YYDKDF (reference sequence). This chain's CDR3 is CATSRPKGLAGRTDTQYF. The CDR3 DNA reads TGTGCCACCAGCAGACCGAAGGGACTAGCGGGCCGCACAGATACGCAGTATTTT. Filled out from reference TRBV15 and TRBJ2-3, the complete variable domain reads DAMVIQNPRYQVTQFGKPVTLSCSQTLNHNVMYWYQQKSSQAPKLLFHYYDKDFNNEADTPDNFQSRRPNTSFCFLDIRSPGLGDTAMYLCATSRPKGLAGRTDTQYFGPGTRLTVL.

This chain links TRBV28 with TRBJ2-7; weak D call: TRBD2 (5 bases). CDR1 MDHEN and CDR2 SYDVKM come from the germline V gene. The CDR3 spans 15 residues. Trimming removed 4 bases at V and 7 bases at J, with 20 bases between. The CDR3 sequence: CASSSDFYQVGEQYV. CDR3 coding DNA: TGTGCCAGCAGTTCGGACTTCTACCAGGTGGGAGAGCAGTACGTC.

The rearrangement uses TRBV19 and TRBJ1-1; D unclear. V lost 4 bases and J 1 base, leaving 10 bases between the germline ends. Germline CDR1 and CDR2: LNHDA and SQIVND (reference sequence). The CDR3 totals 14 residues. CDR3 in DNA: TGTGCCAGTAGTACCTGGGAGGGGAACACTGAAGCTTTCTTT. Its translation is CASSTWEGNTEAFF.

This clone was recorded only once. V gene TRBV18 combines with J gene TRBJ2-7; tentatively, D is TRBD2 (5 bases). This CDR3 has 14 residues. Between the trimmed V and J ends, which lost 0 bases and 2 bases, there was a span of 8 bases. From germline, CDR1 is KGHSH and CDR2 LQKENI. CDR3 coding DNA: TGTGCCAGCTCACCACCGGAGCGGCCCTACGAGCAGTACTTC. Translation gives CASSPPERPYEQYF.

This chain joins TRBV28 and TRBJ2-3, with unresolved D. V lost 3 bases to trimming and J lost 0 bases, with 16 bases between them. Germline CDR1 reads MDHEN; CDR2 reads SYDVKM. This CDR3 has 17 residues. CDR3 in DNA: TGTGCCAGCAGTTTCATTCACCCATCTAGTAGCACAGATACGCAGTATTTT. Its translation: CASSFIHPSSSTDTQYF.

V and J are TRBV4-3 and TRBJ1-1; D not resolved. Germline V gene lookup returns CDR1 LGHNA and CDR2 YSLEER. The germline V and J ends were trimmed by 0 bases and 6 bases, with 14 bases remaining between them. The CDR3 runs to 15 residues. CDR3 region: CASSQDLRVGAEAFF. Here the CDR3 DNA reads TGCGCCAGCAGCCAAGACTTACGGGTTGGGGCTGAAGCTTTCTTT.